This T cell receptor beta chain is from a study of T cells in Graves' hyperthyroidism and ophthalmopathy. Trimming took off 0 bases at V and 0 bases at J, with 6 bases between the two ends. The CDR3 contains 15 residues. CDR1 is MNHEY and CDR2 is SVGEGT in the germline V gene. Authors of the study amplified TCR beta CDR3 regions from RNA transcripts. The study used the HTBI primer set for a first-round RT-PCR of the TCR CDR3. Via MiXCR, TCRdb re-called the multiplex PCR reads, giving one row per CDR3 protein. The repertoire holds approximately 400,000 distinct CDR3 sequences, 13% to 15% seen once, with about 20% in the top ten. There are many counts of this clonotype.

The source is a woman in her 30s with Graves' ophthalmopathy. The V gene is TRBV6-2 or TRBV6-3, the J gene TRBJ2-1; D is unclear. Sample: blood. CDR3 protein: CASSYSLSSYNEQFF. The CDR3 coding sequence is TGTGCCAGCAGTTACTCGCTGAGCTCCTACAATGAGCAGTTCTTC.